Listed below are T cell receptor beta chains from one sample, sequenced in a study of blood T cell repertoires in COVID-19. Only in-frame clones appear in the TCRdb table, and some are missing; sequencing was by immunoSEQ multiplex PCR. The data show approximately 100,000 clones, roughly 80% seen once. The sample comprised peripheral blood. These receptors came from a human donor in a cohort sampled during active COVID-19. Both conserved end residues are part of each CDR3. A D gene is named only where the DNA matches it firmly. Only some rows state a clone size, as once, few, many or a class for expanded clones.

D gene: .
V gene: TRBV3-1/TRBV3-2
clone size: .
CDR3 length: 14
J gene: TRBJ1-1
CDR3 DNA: TGTGCCAGCAGCCAAGTGGGGGCCGACACTGAAGCTTTCTTT
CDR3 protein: CASSQVGADTEAFF

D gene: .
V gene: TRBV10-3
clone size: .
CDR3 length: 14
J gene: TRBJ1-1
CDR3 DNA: TGTGCCATCAGAGGGTCCGAGAGGGACACTGAAGCTTTCTTT
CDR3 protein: CAIRGSERDTEAFF

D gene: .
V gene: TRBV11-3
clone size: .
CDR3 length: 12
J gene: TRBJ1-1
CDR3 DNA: TGTGCCAGCAGGGAGCTGAACACTGAAGCTTTCTTT
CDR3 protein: CASRELNTEAFF

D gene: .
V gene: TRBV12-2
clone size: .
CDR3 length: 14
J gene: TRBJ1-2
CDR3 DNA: TGTGCAAGTCGCTTAGCGACAGGCCACTATGGCTACACCTTC
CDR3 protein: CASRLATGHYGYTF

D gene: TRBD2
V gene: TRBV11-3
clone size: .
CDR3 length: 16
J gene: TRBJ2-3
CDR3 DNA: TGTGCCAGCAGCCAGCGGTCAGCGGGGGGCCGGGTTACGCAGTATTTT
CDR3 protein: CASSQRSAGGRVTQYF

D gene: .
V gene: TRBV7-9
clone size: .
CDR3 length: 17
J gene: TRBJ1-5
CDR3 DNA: TGTGCCAGCAGCTCCAGGGAGGGGATCTGGGGCAATCAGCCCCAGCATTTT
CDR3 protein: CASSSREGIWGNQPQHF

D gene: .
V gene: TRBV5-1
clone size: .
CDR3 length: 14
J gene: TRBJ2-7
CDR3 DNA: TGCGCCAGCAGCTTGGAGGGAGCCCCCTACGAGCAGTACTTC
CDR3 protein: CASSLEGAPYEQYF

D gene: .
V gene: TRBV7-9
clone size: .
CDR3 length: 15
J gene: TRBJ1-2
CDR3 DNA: TGTGCCAGCAGCTTATTAGACAGGCCTAACTATGGCTACACCTTC
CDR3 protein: CASSLLDRPNYGYTF

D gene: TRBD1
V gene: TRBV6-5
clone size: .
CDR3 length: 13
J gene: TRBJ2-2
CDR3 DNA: TGTGCCATCGCACAGGGGGGCACCGGGGAGCTGTTTTTT
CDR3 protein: CAIAQGGTGELFF

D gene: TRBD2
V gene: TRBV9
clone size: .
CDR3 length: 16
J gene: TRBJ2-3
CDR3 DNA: TGTGCCAGCAGCGTAGAGGCTAGCGGGGGGCTATATACGCAGTATTTT
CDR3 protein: CASSVEASGGLYTQYF

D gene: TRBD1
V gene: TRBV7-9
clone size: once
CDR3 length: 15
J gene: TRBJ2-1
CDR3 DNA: TGTGCCAGCAGCCAAAGGACAGGGGGCGGAAATGAGCAGTTCTTC
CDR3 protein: CASSQRTGGGNEQFF

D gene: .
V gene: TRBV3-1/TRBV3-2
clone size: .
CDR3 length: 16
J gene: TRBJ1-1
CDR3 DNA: TGTGCCAGCAGCCCAAACCACCGGAGGCAGAACACTGAAGCTTTCTTT
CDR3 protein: CASSPNHRRQNTEAFF

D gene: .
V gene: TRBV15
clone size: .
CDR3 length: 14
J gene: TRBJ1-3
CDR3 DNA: TGTGCCACCAGTGAAGGGGCGGAAGGAAACACCATATATTTT
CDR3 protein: CATSEGAEGNTIYF

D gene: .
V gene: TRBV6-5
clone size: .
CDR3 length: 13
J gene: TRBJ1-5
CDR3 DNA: TGTGCCAGCAGTTACTCGGGGGCCCAGCCCCAGCATTTT
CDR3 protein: CASSYSGAQPQHF

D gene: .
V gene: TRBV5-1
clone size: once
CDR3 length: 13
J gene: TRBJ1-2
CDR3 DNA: TGCGCCAGCAGCCACGACATCGACTATGGCTACACCTTC
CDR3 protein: CASSHDIDYGYTF

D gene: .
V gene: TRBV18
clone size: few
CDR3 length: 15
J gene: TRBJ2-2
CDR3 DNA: TGTGCCAGCTCACCACCGCCACTTAACACCGGGGAGCTGTTTTTT
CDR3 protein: CASSPPPLNTGELFF

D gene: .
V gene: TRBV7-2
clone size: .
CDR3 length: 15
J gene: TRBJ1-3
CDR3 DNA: TGTGCCAGCAGCTCAGACCAGGGAAACGGAAACACCATATATTTT
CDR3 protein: CASSSDQGNGNTIYF

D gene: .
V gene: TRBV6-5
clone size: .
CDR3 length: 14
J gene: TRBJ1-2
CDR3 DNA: TGTGCCAGCAGTTACGGGGGGGTTGGCTATGGCTACACCTTC
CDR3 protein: CASSYGGVGYGYTF

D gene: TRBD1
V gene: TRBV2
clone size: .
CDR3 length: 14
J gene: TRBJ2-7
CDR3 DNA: TGTGCCAGCAGTGACGCGACAGGGCTGCACGAGCAGTACTTC
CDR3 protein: CASSDATGLHEQYF

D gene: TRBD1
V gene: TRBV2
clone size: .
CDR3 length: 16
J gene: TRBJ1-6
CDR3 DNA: TGTGCCAGCAGTGCCCTGGGACAGGGGTATAATTCACCCCTCCACTTT
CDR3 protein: CASSALGQGYNSPLHF